These T cell receptor beta chains were read from a single sample in a study of long-term antiretroviral therapy in people with HIV. The method was immunoSEQ multiplex PCR; TCRdb's version includes in-frame clones alone and lacks a portion of them. The sample lists about 21,000 clones, 90% occurring once. This specimen was unsorted PBMCs, taken 4.4 years before starting antiretroviral therapy. These receptors were collected from a woman in her twenties or thirties with HIV. The CDR3 runs from the conserved cysteine through the conserved F or W. D genes are given only for firm matches. Size is stated for part of the rows, as once, few or many counts, or as a class when the clone is expanded.

d_call | clone_size | j_call | v_call | cdr3_aa | cdr3_nt
NA | NA | TRBJ2-7 | TRBV5-4 | CASSGRGESSYEQYF | TGTGCCAGCAGCGGCAGGGGCGAGAGCTCCTACGAGCAGTACTTC
TRBD2 | NA | TRBJ2-3 | TRBV30 | CVGGFSTDTQYF | TGCGTGGGGGGGTTTAGCACAGATACGCAGTATTTT
NA | NA | TRBJ1-1 | TRBV5-1 | CASSLAGRSEAFF | TGCGCCAGCAGCTTGGCCGGCAGGTCTGAAGCTTTCTTT
NA | NA | TRBJ1-5 | TRBV6-4 | CASSEGSNQPQHF | TGTGCCAGCAGTGAAGGGAGCAATCAGCCCCAGCATTTT
TRBD1 | NA | TRBJ1-1 | TRBV6-5 | CASTEGARMNTEAFF | TGTGCCAGCACAGAGGGGGCCCGAATGAACACTGAAGCTTTCTTT
NA | NA | TRBJ1-1 | TRBV19 | CASSPWGDMNTEAFF | TGTGCCAGTAGTCCCTGGGGGGACATGAACACTGAAGCTTTCTTT
TRBD1 | NA | TRBJ1-2 | TRBV5-1 | CASSASPGQEYGYTF | TGCGCCAGCAGCGCCTCCCCGGGACAGGAATATGGCTACACCTTC
NA | NA | TRBJ1-6 | TRBV5-1 | CASSLTGMNSPLHF | TGCGCCAGCAGCTTGACAGGGATGAATTCACCCCTCCACTTT
NA | NA | TRBJ1-2 | TRBV30 | CAWFAAGTSRYGYTF | TGTGCCTGGTTTGCCGCAGGGACTTCACGGTATGGCTACACCTTC
NA | once | TRBJ2-3 | TRBV19 | CASSPRTSTDTQYF | TGTGCCAGTAGTCCAAGGACTAGCACAGATACGCAGTATTTT
NA | NA | TRBJ1-2 | TRBV6-5 | CASSPLTGGYGYTF | TGTGCCAGCAGTCCTCTTACGGGGGGCTATGGCTACACCTTC
NA | few | TRBJ1-2 | TRBV6-5 | CASRDIQGFLSYTF | TGTGCCAGCAGGGACATTCAGGGTTTCTTAAGCTACACCTTC
TRBD2 | NA | TRBJ2-5 | TRBV30 | CAWSVGLAGGYQETQYF | TGTGCCTGGAGTGTAGGACTAGCGGGGGGGTACCAAGAGACCCAGTACTTC
NA | NA | TRBJ1-3 | TRBV7-9 | CASSPEGQGNTIYF | TGTGCCAGCAGCCCGGAAGGGCAGGGAAACACCATATATTTT
TRBD1 | NA | TRBJ1-5 | TRBV19 | CASKGQGAMTLNQPQHF | TGTGCCAGTAAGGGACAGGGGGCAATGACTTTAAATCAGCCCCAGCATTTT
NA | NA | TRBJ1-1 | TRBV27 | CASSTQSGLYTEAFF | TGTGCCAGCAGTACCCAATCAGGTTTGTACACTGAAGCTTTCTTT
TRBD1 | NA | TRBJ1-4 | TRBV2 | CASSGGTGREKLFF | TGTGCCAGCAGCGGAGGGACAGGGCGTGAAAAACTGTTTTTT
NA | NA | TRBJ2-7 | TRBV10-2 | CASSPGQGKNEQYF | TGCGCCAGCAGCCCGGGGCAGGGGAAGAACGAGCAGTACTTC
TRBD1 | NA | TRBJ1-6 | TRBV6-1 | CAIGRDRGNSPLHF | TGTGCCATTGGCCGGGACAGGGGTAATTCACCCCTCCACTTT
NA | NA | TRBJ1-2 | TRBV6-5 | CASSSGLSATF | TGTGCCAGCAGCAGTGGACTGTCGGCGACCTTC
TRBD1 | once | TRBJ2-2 | TRBV4-3 | CASSGDTGAGAGELFF | TGCGCCAGCAGTGGAGACACAGGGGCCGGGGCCGGGGAGCTGTTTTTT
NA | NA | TRBJ1-5 | TRBV6-5 | CASSYRVGNQPQHF | TGTGCCAGCAGTTACCGAGTGGGAAATCAGCCCCAGCATTTT
NA | NA | TRBJ1-4 | TRBV4-3 | CASSQDFDSGEKLFF | TGCGCCAGCAGCCAAGATTTTGACAGCGGGGAAAAACTGTTTTTT
NA | NA | TRBJ1-2 | TRBV29-1 | CSVEAKFRGDYGYTF | TGCAGCGTTGAAGCCAAATTTCGGGGAGACTATGGCTACACCTTC
TRBD1 | NA | TRBJ1-1 | TRBV7-8 | CASSFGQGNTEAFF | TGTGCCAGCAGCTTCGGACAGGGGAACACTGAAGCTTTCTTT
NA | NA | TRBJ1-2 | TRBV9 | CASSVVGGDYGYTF | TGTGCCAGCAGCGTAGTGGGGGGTGACTATGGCTACACCTTC
TRBD1 | NA | TRBJ2-7 | TRBV28 | CASTWGAGGSSYEQYF | TGTGCCAGCACTTGGGGGGCAGGGGGCTCCTCCTACGAGCAGTACTTC
TRBD2 | NA | TRBJ2-1 | TRBV4-1 | CASSHVASGGAYNEQFF | TGCGCCAGCAGCCATGTCGCTAGCGGGGGGGCCTACAATGAGCAGTTCTTC
NA | once | TRBJ1-2 | TRBV11-2 | CASSLGTYGYTF | TGTGCCAGCAGCTTAGGGACCTATGGCTACACCTTC
NA | NA | TRBJ1-2 | TRBV10-3 | CAIGDNGYTF | TGTGCCATAGGGGATAATGGCTACACCTTC
NA | NA | TRBJ2-6 | TRBV7-3 | CASRDIRANVLTF | TGTGCCAGCAGGGACATCCGAGCCAACGTCCTGACTTTC
NA | NA | TRBJ1-1 | TRBV5-1 | CASSWTAGSDGGEAFF | TGCGCCAGCAGCTGGACGGCAGGCAGCGACGGAGGTGAAGCTTTCTTT
NA | once | TRBJ1-2 | TRBV4-1 | CASTNTGFGYGYTF | TGCGCCAGCACCAACACGGGGTTCGGCTATGGCTACACCTTC
NA | NA | TRBJ2-5 | TRBV30 | CAWAGGAETQYF | TGTGCCTGGGCAGGAGGCGCGGAGACCCAGTACTTC
NA | NA | TRBJ2-1 | TRBV5-1 | CASSWGDLASYNEQFF | TGCGCCAGCAGCTGGGGGGACTTGGCCTCCTACAATGAGCAGTTCTTC
TRBD1 | NA | TRBJ2-7 | TRBV23-1 | CASSPLGGSRGQEISYEQYF | TGCGCCAGCAGTCCTCTAGGGGGTTCTCGGGGACAGGAGATTTCCTACGAGCAGTACTTC
TRBD1 | NA | TRBJ2-1 | TRBV7-2 | CASSPHRGHNEQFF | TGTGCCAGCAGCCCACACAGGGGCCACAATGAGCAGTTCTTC